The rows below give T cell receptor beta chains drawn from one sample of a study of CD8 T cells in Susac syndrome. TCRdb re-called the immunoSEQ multiplex PCR reads with MiXCR, one entry per CDR3 protein. The profile shows fewer than 150,000 distinct CDR3 sequences, about 95% of them singletons. Sequenced: CD4+ T cells from PBMCs. These receptors originate from a human donor in good health. Each CDR3 is given with its conserved first and last residue. D genes are given only for firm matches. The size field is filled for only some rows; it gives once, few, many or a size class.

v_call: TRBV28
j_call: TRBJ1-4
d_call: NA
clone_size: once
cdr3_aa: CASRPGATNEKLFF
cdr3_nt: TGTGCCAGCAGACCGGGTGCAACTAATGAAAAACTGTTTTTT

v_call: TRBV6-5
j_call: TRBJ1-1
d_call: NA
clone_size: NA
cdr3_aa: CASSPRDRNTEAFF
cdr3_nt: TGTGCCAGCAGTCCTCGGGACCGAAACACTGAAGCTTTCTTT

v_call: TRBV9
j_call: TRBJ1-3
d_call: NA
clone_size: NA
cdr3_aa: CASSVGAQTSGNTIYF
cdr3_nt: TGTGCCAGCAGCGTAGGTGCGCAGACCTCTGGAAACACCATATATTTT

v_call: TRBV5-6
j_call: TRBJ2-1
d_call: NA
clone_size: NA
cdr3_aa: CASSLGPPPNEQFF
cdr3_nt: TGTGCCAGCAGCTTGGGGCCCCCCCCCAATGAGCAGTTCTTC

v_call: TRBV12-3/TRBV12-4
j_call: TRBJ2-1
d_call: NA
clone_size: NA
cdr3_aa: CASSLEGRIRLF
cdr3_nt: TGTGCCAGCAGTTTGGAGGGGCGAATCCGACTCTTC

v_call: TRBV5-4
j_call: TRBJ2-3
d_call: TRBD2
clone_size: NA
cdr3_aa: CASSGAGGPLDTQYF
cdr3_nt: TGTGCCAGCAGCGGGGCGGGAGGGCCTCTAGATACGCAGTATTTT

v_call: TRBV28
j_call: TRBJ2-5
d_call: NA
clone_size: NA
cdr3_aa: CASSFFKPQETQYF
cdr3_nt: TGTGCCAGCAGTTTCTTTAAGCCGCAAGAGACCCAGTACTTC

v_call: TRBV12-3/TRBV12-4
j_call: TRBJ2-1
d_call: NA
clone_size: NA
cdr3_aa: CASSVYGGSNEQFF
cdr3_nt: TGTGCCAGCAGTGTTTATGGGGGGAGCAATGAGCAGTTCTTC

v_call: TRBV28
j_call: TRBJ2-1
d_call: NA
clone_size: NA
cdr3_aa: CASAVHRGKNEQFF
cdr3_nt: TGTGCCTCAGCCGTCCATCGGGGTAAGAATGAGCAGTTCTTC

v_call: TRBV12-3/TRBV12-4
j_call: TRBJ2-4
d_call: TRBD1
clone_size: NA
cdr3_aa: CASSTGVIQYF
cdr3_nt: TGTGCCAGCAGTACAGGGGTCATTCAGTACTTC

v_call: TRBV5-1
j_call: TRBJ2-4
d_call: NA
clone_size: NA
cdr3_aa: CASSIREEDIQYF
cdr3_nt: TGCGCCAGCAGCATCAGGGAGGAGGACATTCAGTACTTC

v_call: TRBV5-1
j_call: TRBJ2-7
d_call: NA
clone_size: NA
cdr3_aa: CASSLSGRSYEQYF
cdr3_nt: TGCGCCAGCAGCCTCTCGGGGAGATCCTACGAGCAGTACTTC

v_call: TRBV19
j_call: TRBJ1-5
d_call: TRBD1
clone_size: once
cdr3_aa: CASSQTGWNQPQHF
cdr3_nt: TGTGCCAGTAGCCAGACAGGGTGGAATCAGCCCCAGCATTTT

v_call: TRBV28
j_call: TRBJ2-5
d_call: TRBD2
clone_size: NA
cdr3_aa: CASSPLGLAGRETQYF
cdr3_nt: TGTGCCAGCAGTCCGTTGGGACTAGCGGGAAGAGAGACCCAGTACTTC

v_call: TRBV2
j_call: TRBJ2-7
d_call: NA
clone_size: NA
cdr3_aa: CASSEGAGVWYF
cdr3_nt: TGTGCCAGCAGTGAAGGGGCAGGGGTTTGGTACTTC

v_call: TRBV12-3/TRBV12-4
j_call: TRBJ2-7
d_call: TRBD2
clone_size: NA
cdr3_aa: CASGTSGDSYEQYF
cdr3_nt: TGTGCCAGCGGAACTAGCGGGGATTCCTACGAGCAGTACTTC

v_call: TRBV3-1
j_call: TRBJ2-3
d_call: NA
clone_size: NA
cdr3_aa: CASSQGGDTQYF
cdr3_nt: TGTGCCAGCAGCCAAGGTGGAGATACGCAGTATTTT

v_call: TRBV2
j_call: TRBJ1-5
d_call: NA
clone_size: once
cdr3_aa: CASTRLNSNQPQHF
cdr3_nt: TGTGCCAGCACACGGTTAAATAGCAATCAGCCCCAGCATTTT

v_call: TRBV29-1
j_call: TRBJ2-7
d_call: NA
clone_size: NA
cdr3_aa: CSVRTGISYEQYF
cdr3_nt: TGCAGCGTGCGGACGGGAATTTCCTACGAGCAGTACTTC

v_call: TRBV3-1
j_call: TRBJ2-2
d_call: NA
clone_size: NA
cdr3_aa: CASSPHGVDTGELFF
cdr3_nt: TGTGCCAGCAGCCCCCACGGGGTCGACACCGGGGAGCTGTTTTTT

v_call: TRBV20-1
j_call: TRBJ2-3
d_call: TRBD2
clone_size: NA
cdr3_aa: CSDNQTSAFTDTQYF
cdr3_nt: TGCAGCGATAATCAGACTAGCGCCTTCACAGATACGCAGTATTTT

v_call: TRBV18
j_call: TRBJ2-7
d_call: NA
clone_size: NA
cdr3_aa: CASSAQYEQYF
cdr3_nt: TGTGCCAGCTCAGCCCAATACGAGCAGTACTTC

v_call: TRBV28
j_call: TRBJ2-4
d_call: NA
clone_size: once
cdr3_aa: CASSLWLPGAKNIQYF
cdr3_nt: TGTGCCAGCAGTTTGTGGTTACCGGGGGCCAAAAACATTCAGTACTTC

v_call: TRBV20-1
j_call: TRBJ2-7
d_call: TRBD1
clone_size: NA
cdr3_aa: CSARTGPDSEQYF
cdr3_nt: TGCAGTGCCCGGACAGGGCCCGACTCGGAGCAGTACTTC

v_call: TRBV20-1
j_call: TRBJ2-3
d_call: NA
clone_size: NA
cdr3_aa: CSASRGDSTDTQYF
cdr3_nt: TGCAGTGCTAGTCGGGGAGATAGCACAGATACGCAGTATTTT

v_call: TRBV2
j_call: TRBJ2-7
d_call: NA
clone_size: once
cdr3_aa: CASTSEYEQYF
cdr3_nt: TGTGCCAGCACTAGTGAGTACGAGCAGTACTTC

v_call: TRBV18
j_call: TRBJ2-5
d_call: NA
clone_size: NA
cdr3_aa: CASSPEGAETQYF
cdr3_nt: TGTGCCAGCTCACCAGAAGGTGCAGAGACCCAGTACTTC

v_call: TRBV5-1
j_call: TRBJ2-5
d_call: NA
clone_size: NA
cdr3_aa: CASSSRDSGTQYF
cdr3_nt: TGCGCCAGCAGCAGCCGGGACTCAGGAACCCAGTACTTC

v_call: TRBV20-1
j_call: TRBJ2-7
d_call: NA
clone_size: NA
cdr3_aa: CSARDGGQAWKQYF
cdr3_nt: TGCAGTGCTAGAGATGGGGGGCAGGCTTGGAAGCAGTACTTC

v_call: TRBV3-1
j_call: TRBJ2-5
d_call: TRBD2
clone_size: NA
cdr3_aa: CASGVAGAGETQYF
cdr3_nt: TGTGCCAGCGGCGTAGCGGGAGCGGGCGAGACCCAGTACTTC

v_call: TRBV3-1
j_call: TRBJ2-1
d_call: NA
clone_size: NA
cdr3_aa: CASSQDDLRSSYNEQFF
cdr3_nt: TGTGCCAGCAGCCAAGACGACTTACGTTCTTCCTACAATGAGCAGTTCTTC

v_call: TRBV24-1
j_call: TRBJ2-2
d_call: NA
clone_size: NA
cdr3_aa: CATRPGGPGELFF
cdr3_nt: TGTGCCACCAGGCCTGGGGGCCCCGGGGAGCTGTTTTTT

v_call: TRBV20-1
j_call: TRBJ2-7
d_call: NA
clone_size: NA
cdr3_aa: CSAPRTMRDYEQYF
cdr3_nt: TGCAGTGCCCCCAGGACGATGCGAGACTACGAGCAGTACTTC

v_call: TRBV20-1
j_call: TRBJ2-1
d_call: NA
clone_size: NA
cdr3_aa: CSASMDYYNEQFF
cdr3_nt: TGCAGTGCTAGCATGGACTACTACAATGAGCAGTTCTTC

v_call: TRBV29-1
j_call: TRBJ2-7
d_call: NA
clone_size: NA
cdr3_aa: CSISSASSYEQYF
cdr3_nt: TGCAGCATTTCTAGCGCTAGCTCCTACGAGCAGTACTTC

v_call: TRBV2
j_call: TRBJ1-4
d_call: NA
clone_size: NA
cdr3_aa: CASRLSGGEKLFF
cdr3_nt: TGTGCCAGCAGACTGTCTGGCGGAGAAAAACTGTTTTTT

v_call: TRBV27
j_call: TRBJ2-7
d_call: NA
clone_size: NA
cdr3_aa: CASNPAGSYEQYF
cdr3_nt: TGTGCCAGCAACCCGGCCGGGAGCTACGAGCAGTACTTC

v_call: TRBV20-1
j_call: TRBJ1-5
d_call: TRBD1
clone_size: NA
cdr3_aa: CSAGSDRAQPQHF
cdr3_nt: TGCAGTGCTGGGTCGGACAGGGCTCAGCCCCAGCATTTT

v_call: TRBV29-1
j_call: TRBJ2-3
d_call: TRBD2
clone_size: NA
cdr3_aa: CSGEIAGGGTQYF
cdr3_nt: TGCAGCGGGGAGATAGCGGGTGGGGGTACGCAGTATTTT

v_call: TRBV7-9
j_call: TRBJ2-7
d_call: NA
clone_size: NA
cdr3_aa: CASSTASPKSYEQYF
cdr3_nt: TGTGCCAGCAGCACGGCGAGCCCGAAGAGCTACGAGCAGTACTTC

v_call: TRBV29-1
j_call: TRBJ1-2
d_call: NA
clone_size: NA
cdr3_aa: CSEGTLNYGYTF
cdr3_nt: TGCAGCGAAGGGACCCTAAACTATGGCTACACCTTC

v_call: TRBV18
j_call: TRBJ2-3
d_call: NA
clone_size: NA
cdr3_aa: CASSSTGSLSTDTQYF
cdr3_nt: TGTGCCAGCTCATCTACCGGGAGCCTTAGCACAGATACGCAGTATTTT